This T cell receptor beta chain was obtained from a study of glioma-infiltrating T cells. Whole-study results and caveats: Gliomas, especially low-grade, showed above-expected tissue-blood divergence; non-neoplastic patients showed below.

V shed 2 bases and J shed 4 bases, with 6 bases lying between them. The CDR3 extends over 13 amino acids. Germline V gives CDR1 MNHEY, CDR2 SMNVEV (reference sequence). The table lists this clonotype with many counts. Antigen specificity is unknown. The iRepertoire nested amplicon-rescue multiplex PCR amplified TCR alpha and beta CDR3s from RNA. Using its own MiXCR run on the multiplex PCR reads, TCRdb lists one record per CDR3 protein. Of under 200,000 distinct CDR3 sequences listed, over 40% were seen once; the top ten hold roughly 5.2%. Sequencing was performed on glioma tissue, nonneoplastic brain tissue, or PBMCs (not recorded which). The rearrangement joins TRBV27 to TRBJ2-1, with D unresolved. This TCR was recovered from a human donor with low-grade glioma or glioblastoma, undergoing nonglioma brain surgery, or in good health (not recorded which). CDR3 amino acids: CASSLDSYNEQFF. CDR3 coding DNA: TGTGCCAGCAGTTTAGACTCTTACAATGAGCAGTTCTTC.